This T cell receptor beta chain is drawn from a study of regulatory T cells in long-lasting Graves disease. Overall study results and limits: TRBV28 was favored in persistent disease, as were TRBJ1-2 and TRBJ2-5. Between persistent patients, 2,500 to 3,500 public clonotypes were shared, exceeding the approximately 900 shared between new patients. Newly diagnosed Graves' patients exceeded persistent ones in TCR diversity.

At least ten counts were recorded for this clonotype. No antigen is known for it. This sample's time point: persistent/refractory GD, antithyroid drugs over 5 years with positive TRAb. RNA extracted from PBMCs served as the sequencing template. EDTA tubes held 7 to 9 milliliters of peripheral blood from each patient. Building the TCR beta libraries relied on iRepertoire HTBI primers, and CDR3 regions underwent Arm-PCR. MiXCR, applied by TCRdb to the multiplex PCR reads, yields one record per CDR3 protein. The sample lists 400,000 to 500,000 distinct CDR3 sequences, around 21% occurring once. Germline V gives CDR1 MNHNS, CDR2 SASEGT. Trimming pared 2 bases from V and 4 bases from J, leaving 11 bases between. This CDR3 region has 14 residues.

This sequence was found in a female donor with Graves disease. The chain carries TRBV6-1 and TRBJ1-2, with D tentatively TRBD1 (5 bases). The sequenced sample was peripheral blood mononuclear cells (PBMCs), obtained when the disease was refractory, from a patient treated with antithyroid drugs. CDR3: CASSERGPTYGYTF. The CDR3 DNA reads as TGTGCCAGCAGTGAAAGGGGACCGACCTATGGCTACACCTTC.